This T cell receptor beta chain was observed in a study of glioma-infiltrating T cells. Study conclusions and caveats: Non-neoplastic patients had below-expected tissue-blood divergence, while all gliomas exceeded expectation.

Deletions cut 0 bases from V and 10 bases from J, with 8 bases between. This CDR3 comprises 13 residues. Germline V gives CDR1 SGHRS, CDR2 YFSETQ. Turning to this clonotype: Its matching antigen is unknown.

Using RNA template, CDR3s of TCR alpha and beta were amplified with iRepertoire arm-PCR. For one-step reverse transcription and amplification, 100-400 ng of tissue mRNA or PBMC total RNA was used. TCRdb analysed the multiplex PCR reads with MiXCR anew, one entry per CDR3 protein. The sample contains 100,000 to 150,000 distinct CDR3 sequences, approximately 26% of which appear only once. The chain links TRBV5-1 to TRBJ1-6; D unresolved. This TCR came from a human donor with low-grade glioma or glioblastoma, undergoing nonglioma brain surgery, or in good health (not recorded which). The sample was glioma tissue, nonneoplastic brain tissue, or PBMCs (not recorded which). CDR3 sequence: CASSLGVRSPLHF. For the CDR3, the DNA is TGCGCCAGCAGCTTGGGGGTTCGGTCACCCCTCCACTTT.